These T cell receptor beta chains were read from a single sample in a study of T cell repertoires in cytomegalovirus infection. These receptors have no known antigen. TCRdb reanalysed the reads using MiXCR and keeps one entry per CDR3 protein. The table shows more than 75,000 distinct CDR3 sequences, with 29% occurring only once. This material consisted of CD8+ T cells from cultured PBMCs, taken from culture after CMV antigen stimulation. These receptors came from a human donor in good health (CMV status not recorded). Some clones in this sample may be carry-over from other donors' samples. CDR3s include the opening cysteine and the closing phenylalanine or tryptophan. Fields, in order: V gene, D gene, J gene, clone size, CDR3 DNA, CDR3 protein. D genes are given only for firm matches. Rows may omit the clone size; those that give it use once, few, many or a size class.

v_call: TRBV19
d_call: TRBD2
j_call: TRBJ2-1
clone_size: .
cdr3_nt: TGTGCCAGTAGTACTACTAGCGTGGCTGAGCAGTTCTTC
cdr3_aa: CASSTTSVAEQFF

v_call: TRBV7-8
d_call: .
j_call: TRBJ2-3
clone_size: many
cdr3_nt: TGTGCCAGCAGCTTAGACTGGCCTTCTAGCACAGATACGCAGTATTTT
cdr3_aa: CASSLDWPSSTDTQYF

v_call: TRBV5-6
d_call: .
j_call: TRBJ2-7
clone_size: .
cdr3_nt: TGTGCCAGCAGCTTGACGAGATACTCCTACGAGCAGTACTTC
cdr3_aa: CASSLTRYSYEQYF

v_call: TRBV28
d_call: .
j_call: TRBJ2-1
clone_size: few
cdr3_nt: TGTGCCAGCAGCAGCACCCGCAGGGACAATGAGCAGTTCTTC
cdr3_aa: CASSSTRRDNEQFF

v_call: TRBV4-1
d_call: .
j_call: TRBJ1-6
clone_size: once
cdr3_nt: TGCGCCAGCAGCCAAGCTGAGGGCCTAGCAGCACCCCTCCACTTT
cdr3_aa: CASSQAEGLAAPLHF

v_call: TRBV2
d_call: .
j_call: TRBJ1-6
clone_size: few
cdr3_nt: TGTGCCAGCAGCGCCCTTAGCAGCGACTTTCTTTCACCCCTCCACTTT
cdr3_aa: CASSALSSDFLSPLHF

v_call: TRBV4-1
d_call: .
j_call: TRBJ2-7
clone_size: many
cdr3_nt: TGCGCCAGCAGCCAAGTCGCGACCCTTCCCTCCTACGAGCAGTACTTC
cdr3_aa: CASSQVATLPSYEQYF

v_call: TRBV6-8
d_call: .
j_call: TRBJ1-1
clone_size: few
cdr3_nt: TGTGCCAGGCTAAATCCCGGGACTGAAGCTTTCTTT
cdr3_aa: CARLNPGTEAFF

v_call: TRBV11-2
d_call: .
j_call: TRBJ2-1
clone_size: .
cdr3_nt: TGTGCCAGCAGTCGAACACGAAATGAGCAGTTCTTC
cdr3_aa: CASSRTRNEQFF

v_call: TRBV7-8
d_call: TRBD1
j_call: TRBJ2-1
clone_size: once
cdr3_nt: TGTGCCAGCAGCTTTCGGACAGGCAGCTCCTACAATGAGCAGTTCTTC
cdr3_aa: CASSFRTGSSYNEQFF

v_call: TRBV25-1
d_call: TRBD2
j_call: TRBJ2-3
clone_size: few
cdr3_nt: TGTGCCAGCAGTCCCCGGGGTAGCGGGGCTTCAAGAGATACGCAGTATTTT
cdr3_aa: CASSPRGSGASRDTQYF

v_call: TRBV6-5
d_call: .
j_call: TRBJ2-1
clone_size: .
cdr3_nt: TGTGCCAGCAGACGCTATTTTCCTAGCTCGGGGGACCCCTACAATGAGCAGTTCTTC
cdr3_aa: CASRRYFPSSGDPYNEQFF

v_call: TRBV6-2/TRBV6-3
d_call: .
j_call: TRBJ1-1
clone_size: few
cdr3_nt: TGTGCCAGCAGTTGGTGGGCAGGGAACACTGAAGCTTTCTTT
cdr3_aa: CASSWWAGNTEAFF

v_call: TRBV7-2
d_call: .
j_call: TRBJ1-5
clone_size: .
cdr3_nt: TGTGCCAGCAGCTTAGCGCGGGGGGGGGTTCAGCCCCAGCATTTT
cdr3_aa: CASSLARGGVQPQHF

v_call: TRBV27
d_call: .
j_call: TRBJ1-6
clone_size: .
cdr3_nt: TGTGCCAGCAGTCCGCCGAGCTCCTATAATTCACCCCTCCACTTT
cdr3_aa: CASSPPSSYNSPLHF

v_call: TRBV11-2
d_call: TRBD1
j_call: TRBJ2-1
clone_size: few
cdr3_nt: TGTGCCAGCAGCCTAGCCGGGACAGGGGTTGAGCAGTTCTTC
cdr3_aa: CASSLAGTGVEQFF

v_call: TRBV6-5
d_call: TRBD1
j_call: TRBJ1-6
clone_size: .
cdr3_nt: TGTGCCAGCAGTTTTGGGTCGGAGACAGGGGGAAATTCACCCCTCCACTTT
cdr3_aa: CASSFGSETGGNSPLHF

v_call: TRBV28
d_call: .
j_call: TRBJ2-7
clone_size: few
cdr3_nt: TGTGCCAGCAGTTCCTCGGACGACCCCGGGCACTTC
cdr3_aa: CASSSSDDPGHF

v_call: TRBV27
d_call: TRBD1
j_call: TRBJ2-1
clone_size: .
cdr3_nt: TGTGCCAGCAGGAAGGGACAGGGGGGCTACAATGAGCAGTTCTTC
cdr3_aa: CASRKGQGGYNEQFF

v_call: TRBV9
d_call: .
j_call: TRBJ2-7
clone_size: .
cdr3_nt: TGTGCCAGCAGCGTCCACCCAACGGCCGGGGCAAGCTACGAGCAGTACTTC
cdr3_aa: CASSVHPTAGASYEQYF

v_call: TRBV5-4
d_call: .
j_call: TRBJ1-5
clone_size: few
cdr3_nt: TGTGCCAGCACCACTTGGGGGGGAAATCAGCCCCAGCATTTT
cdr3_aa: CASTTWGGNQPQHF

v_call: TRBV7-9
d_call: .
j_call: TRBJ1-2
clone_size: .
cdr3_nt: TGTGCCAGCAGCTTCATAGACAAAGGCGGCTACACCTTC
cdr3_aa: CASSFIDKGGYTF

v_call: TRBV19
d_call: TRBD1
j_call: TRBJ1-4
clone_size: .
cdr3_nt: TGTGCCAGTAGTACGACAGGGTTGTATGAAAAACTGTTTTTT
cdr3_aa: CASSTTGLYEKLFF

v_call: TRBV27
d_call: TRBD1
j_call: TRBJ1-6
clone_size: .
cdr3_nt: TGTGCCAGCACCCATCTGGGGACAGGGACTTTTTCACCCCTCCACTTT
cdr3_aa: CASTHLGTGTFSPLHF

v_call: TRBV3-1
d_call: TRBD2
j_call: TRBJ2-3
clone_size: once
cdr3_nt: TGTGCCAGCAGCCCGGCGGGGGGGCCGGCAGATACGCAGTATTTT
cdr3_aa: CASSPAGGPADTQYF

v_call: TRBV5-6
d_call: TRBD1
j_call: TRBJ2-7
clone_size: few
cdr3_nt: TGTGCCAGCAGCAGACCCGGACAGGTCTACGAGCAGTACTTC
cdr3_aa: CASSRPGQVYEQYF

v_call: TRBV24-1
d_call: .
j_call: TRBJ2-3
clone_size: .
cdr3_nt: TGTGCCACCAGTGATGGGACTGCCACAGATACGCAGTATTTT
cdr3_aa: CATSDGTATDTQYF

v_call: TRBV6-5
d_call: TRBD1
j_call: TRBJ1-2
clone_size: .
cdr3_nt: TGTGCCAGCAACGGACAGGGTGGGGCCTATGGCTACACCTTC
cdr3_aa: CASNGQGGAYGYTF

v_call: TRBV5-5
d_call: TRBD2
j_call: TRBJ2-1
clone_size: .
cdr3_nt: TGTGCCAGCAGCTTGGATCGGACTAGCGGGGGTTACAATGAGCAGTTCTTC
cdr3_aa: CASSLDRTSGGYNEQFF

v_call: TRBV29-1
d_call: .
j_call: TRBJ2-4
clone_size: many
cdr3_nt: TGCAGCGTGAGATACTCAGGGGGCGCGGGGGACATTCAGTACTTC
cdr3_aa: CSVRYSGGAGDIQYF

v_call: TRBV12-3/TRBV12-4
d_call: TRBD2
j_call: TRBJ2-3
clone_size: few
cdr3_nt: TGTGCCAGCAGCCCCCTTCTAGCGGGGGAAAGCACAGATACGCAGTATTTT
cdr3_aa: CASSPLLAGESTDTQYF